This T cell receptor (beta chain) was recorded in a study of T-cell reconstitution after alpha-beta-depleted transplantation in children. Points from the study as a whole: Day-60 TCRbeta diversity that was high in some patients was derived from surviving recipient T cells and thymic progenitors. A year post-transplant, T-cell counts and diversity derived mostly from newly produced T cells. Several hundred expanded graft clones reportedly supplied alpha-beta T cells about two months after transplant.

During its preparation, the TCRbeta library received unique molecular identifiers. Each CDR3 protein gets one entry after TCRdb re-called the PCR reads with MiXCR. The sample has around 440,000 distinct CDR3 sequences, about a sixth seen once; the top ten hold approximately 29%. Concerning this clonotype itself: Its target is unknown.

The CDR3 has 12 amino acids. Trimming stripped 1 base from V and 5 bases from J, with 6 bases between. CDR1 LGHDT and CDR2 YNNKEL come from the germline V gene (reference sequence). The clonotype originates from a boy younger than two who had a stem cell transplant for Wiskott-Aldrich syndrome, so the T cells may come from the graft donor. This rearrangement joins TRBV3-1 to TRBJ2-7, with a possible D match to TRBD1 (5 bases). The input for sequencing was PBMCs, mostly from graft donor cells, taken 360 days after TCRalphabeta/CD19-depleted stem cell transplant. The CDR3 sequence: CASSQGGDEQYF. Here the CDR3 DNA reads TGTGCCAGCAGCCAAGGGGGCGACGAGCAGTACTTC.